This T cell receptor (beta chain) stems from a study of T cell changes during pregnancy in multiple sclerosis. This table comes from immunoSEQ multiplex PCR, and its TCRdb copy is limited to in-frame clones, with some not included. The sample includes about 40,000 clones, about 94% seen only once; the top ten take around 1.6%. The germline gives CDR1 MNHNY, CDR2 SVGAGI (reference sequence). The CDR3 totals 12 residues. The ends were cut back, 0 bases at V and 7 bases at J, with 6 bases in the middle. The rearrangement uses TRBV6-6 and TRBJ1-1; D not certain. Sequencing used peripheral blood, obtained in the third trimester of pregnancy. The TCR was taken from a female donor with multiple sclerosis, enrolled in a pregnancy study. CDR3 sequence reads: CASSYSLNEAFF. The DNA of the CDR3 is TGTGCCAGCAGTTACTCTTTAAATGAAGCTTTCTTT.